The present entry profiles one T cell receptor (beta chain) with its context. This sample was included in a study of blood T cell repertoires in COVID-19. About the research overall: The cDNA or gDNA used as material had been derived from T cells, B-cell-depleted T cells, or PBMCs.

Sequencing was performed with immunoSEQ multiplex PCR; in TCRdb, only in-frame clones are kept and a portion is missing. The table includes about 56,000 clones, 70% to 90% detected once. Looked up from germline, CDR1 is LGHNA and CDR2 is YSLEER. V lost 0 bases, J lost 2 bases, and 8 bases lay in between. The CDR3 runs 14 residues. The origin of this receptor is a human donor in a cohort sampled during active COVID-19. The sequenced sample was peripheral blood. The chain has TRBV4-3 and TRBJ2-7, with D tentatively TRBD2 (5 bases). CDR3 protein: CASSQDRGAYEQYF. For the CDR3, the DNA is TGCGCCAGCAGCCAAGATCGGGGTGCCTACGAGCAGTACTTC.